The T cell receptor (beta chain) described here comes from a study of a mutant IDH1 vaccine in newly diagnosed glioma. In the study overall: There were eight vaccinations for patients, given in weeks 1, 3, 5, 7, 11, 15, 19 and 23. Either 4-6 weeks after radiotherapy alone or alongside temozolomide, vaccination was begun. The treated group averaged around 40 years old and was around 60% male, roughly 40% female.

As for time point: week 23, last vaccination. Topical imiquimod accompanied each vaccine dose, which consisted of 300 ug of mutant IDH1 20-mer peptide. Germline CDR1 is MGHDK and CDR2 is SYGVNS. V lost 4 bases to trimming and J lost 0 bases, with 4 bases between them. CDR3 length equals 14 residues. Produced via immunoSEQ multiplex PCR; TCRdb's table is partial and in-frame only. The sample gives more than 55,000 clones, about 81% of which show up once; over 7% is in the top ten. With regard to this clone: Its antigen is undetermined.

This sample comprised PBMCs, obtained from a glioma patient whose treatment included an IDH1 peptide vaccine. The TCR sequence derives from a woman in her thirties or forties with glioma. Some clones in this sample may be carry-over from other donors' samples. The chain has TRBV25-1 and TRBJ1-6, with no clear D. The CDR3 spells CASSGNSYNSPLHF. The DNA of the CDR3 is TGTGCCAGCAGTGGAAACTCCTATAATTCACCCCTCCACTTT.